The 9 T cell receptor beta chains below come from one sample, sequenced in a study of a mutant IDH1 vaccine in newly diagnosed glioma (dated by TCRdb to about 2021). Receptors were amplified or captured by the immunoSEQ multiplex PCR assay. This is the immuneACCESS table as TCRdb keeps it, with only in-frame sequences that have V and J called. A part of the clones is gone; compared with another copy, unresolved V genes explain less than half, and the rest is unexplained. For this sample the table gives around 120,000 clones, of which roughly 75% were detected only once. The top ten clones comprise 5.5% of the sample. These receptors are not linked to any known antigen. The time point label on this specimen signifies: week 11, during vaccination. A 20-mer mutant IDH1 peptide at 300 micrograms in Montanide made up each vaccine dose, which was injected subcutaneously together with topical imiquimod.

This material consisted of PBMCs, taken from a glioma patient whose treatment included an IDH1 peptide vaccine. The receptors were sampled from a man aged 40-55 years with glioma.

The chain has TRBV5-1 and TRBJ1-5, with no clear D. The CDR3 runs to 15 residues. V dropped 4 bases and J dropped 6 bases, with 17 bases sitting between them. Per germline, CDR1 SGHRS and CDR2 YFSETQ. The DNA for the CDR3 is TGCGCCAGCAGCCCCGGACTCTCTGAAGGTCAGCCCCAGCATTTT. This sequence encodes CASSPGLSEGQPQHF. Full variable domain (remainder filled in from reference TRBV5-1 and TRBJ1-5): KAGVTQTPRYLIKTRGQQVTLSCSPISGHRSVSWYQQTPGQGLQFLFEYFSETQRNKGNFPGRFSGRQFSNSRSEMNVSTLELGDSALYLCASSPGLSEGQPQHFGDGTRLSIL.

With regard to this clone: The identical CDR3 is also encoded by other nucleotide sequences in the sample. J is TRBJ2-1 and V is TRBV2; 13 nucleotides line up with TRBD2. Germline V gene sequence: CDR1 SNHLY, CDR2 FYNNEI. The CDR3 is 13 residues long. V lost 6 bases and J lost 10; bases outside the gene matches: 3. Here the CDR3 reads CASSGLAGAEQFF. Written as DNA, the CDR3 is TGTGCCAGCAGCGGACTAGCGGGAGCCGAGCAGTTCTTC.

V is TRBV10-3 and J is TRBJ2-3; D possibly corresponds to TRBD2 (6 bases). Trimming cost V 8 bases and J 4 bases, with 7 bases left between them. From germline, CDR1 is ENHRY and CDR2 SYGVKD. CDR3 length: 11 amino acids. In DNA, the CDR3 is TGTGCCATCGGGGAGGCAGATACGCAGTATTTT. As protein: CAIGEADTQYF.

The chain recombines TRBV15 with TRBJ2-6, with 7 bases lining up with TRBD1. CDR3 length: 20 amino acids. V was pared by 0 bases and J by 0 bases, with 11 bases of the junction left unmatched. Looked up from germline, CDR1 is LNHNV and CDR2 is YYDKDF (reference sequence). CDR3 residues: CATSRDNTETGISGANVLTF. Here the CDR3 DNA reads TGTGCCACCAGCAGAGATAATACCGAGACAGGGATCTCTGGGGCCAACGTCCTGACTTTC.

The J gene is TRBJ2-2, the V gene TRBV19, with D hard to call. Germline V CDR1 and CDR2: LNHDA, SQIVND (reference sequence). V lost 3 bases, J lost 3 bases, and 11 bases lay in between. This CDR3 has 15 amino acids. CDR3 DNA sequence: TGTGCCAGTAGTATCAACCGGGCCCACACCGGGGAGCTGTTTTTT. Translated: CASSINRAHTGELFF.

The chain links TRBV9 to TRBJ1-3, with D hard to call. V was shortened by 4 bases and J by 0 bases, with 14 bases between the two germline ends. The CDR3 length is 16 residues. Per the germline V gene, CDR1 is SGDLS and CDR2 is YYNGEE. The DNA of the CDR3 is TGTGCCAGCAGCCCCCGACTTATTTCCTCTGGAAACACCATATATTTT. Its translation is CASSPRLISSGNTIYF.

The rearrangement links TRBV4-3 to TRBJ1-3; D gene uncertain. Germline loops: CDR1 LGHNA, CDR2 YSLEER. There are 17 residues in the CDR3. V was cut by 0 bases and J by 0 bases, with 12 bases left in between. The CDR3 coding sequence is TGCGCCAGCAGCCAAGATAGACACCATCTCTCTGGAAACACCATATATTTT. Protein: CASSQDRHHLSGNTIYF.

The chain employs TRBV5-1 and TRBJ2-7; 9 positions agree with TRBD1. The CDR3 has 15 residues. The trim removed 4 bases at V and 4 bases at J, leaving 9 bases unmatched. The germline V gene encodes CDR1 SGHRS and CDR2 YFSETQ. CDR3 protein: CASSRETGGKYEQYF. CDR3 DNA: TGCGCCAGCAGCCGGGAGACAGGGGGTAAATACGAGCAGTACTTC.

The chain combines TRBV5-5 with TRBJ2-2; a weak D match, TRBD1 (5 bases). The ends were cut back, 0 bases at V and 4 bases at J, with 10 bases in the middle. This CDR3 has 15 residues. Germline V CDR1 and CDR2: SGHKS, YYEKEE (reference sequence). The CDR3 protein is CASSLVQVGTGELFF. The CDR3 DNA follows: TGTGCCAGCAGCTTGGTACAGGTCGGCACCGGGGAGCTGTTTTTT.